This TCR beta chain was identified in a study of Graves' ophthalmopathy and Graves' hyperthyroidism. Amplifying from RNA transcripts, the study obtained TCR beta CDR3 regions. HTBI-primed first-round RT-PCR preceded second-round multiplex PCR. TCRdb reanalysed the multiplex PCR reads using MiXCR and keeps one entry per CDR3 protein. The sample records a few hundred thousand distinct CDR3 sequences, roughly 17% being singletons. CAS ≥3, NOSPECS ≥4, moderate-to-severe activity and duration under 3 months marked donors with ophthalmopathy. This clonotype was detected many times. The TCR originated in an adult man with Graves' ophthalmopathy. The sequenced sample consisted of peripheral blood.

The CDR3 spells CASSIRTSLNQPQHF. CDR3 bases: TGTGCCAGTAGTATCAGGACAAGTCTTAATCAGCCCCAGCATTTT. The chain recombines TRBV19 with TRBJ1-5, with D perhaps matching TRBD1 (5 bases). Trimming took off 3 bases at V and 4 bases at J, with 13 bases between the two ends. The CDR3 loop spans 15 amino acids. Germline loops: CDR1 LNHDA, CDR2 SQIVND (reference sequence).